The 12 T cell receptor beta chains below come from one sample, sequenced in a study of beta chain features in type 1 diabetes. Study results and limitations: TCRB CDR3s were moderately but significantly shorter in Type 1 diabetes patients in all four CD4+ subsets.

The isolated RNA, all of it, was reverse transcribed, so expressed TCRB transcripts were what got sequenced. Profiled with immunoSEQ multiplex PCR; TCRdb holds only in-frame clones, not every one. The repertoire includes 250,000 to 300,000 clones, more than 13% of them detected once, and over 0.015% sits in the top ten. Their antigens remain unidentified. Specimen: naive CD4+ T cells from blood. The receptors shown here come from a man aged 30 to 39 with type 1 diabetes.

The chain has TRBV16 and TRBJ1-2; D remains unclear. This CDR3 is 15 amino acids long. V shed 4 bases and J shed 3 bases, with 15 bases lying between them. The germline V gene has CDR1 KGHSY and CDR2 FQNENV. DNA of the CDR3: TGTGCCAGCAGCCCGAAACCTGACACGCACTATGGCTACACCTTC. This codes for CASSPKPDTHYGYTF.

The sample holds a few counts of this clone. The chain carries TRBV18 and TRBJ2-1; TRBD2 matches at 9 bases. The ends lost 0 bases at V and 2 bases at J; junction bases unmatched: 5. This CDR3 comprises 17 residues. Germline CDR1 and CDR2: KGHSH and LQKENI. CDR3 protein: CASSPPSAGGAYNEQFF. CDR3 coding DNA: TGTGCCAGCTCACCACCGTCAGCGGGAGGAGCCTACAATGAGCAGTTCTTC.

The rearrangement links TRBV28 to TRBJ2-7; 9 bases agree with TRBD1. V lost 3 bases to trimming and J lost 3 bases; unmatched junction nucleotides: 3. Germline values: CDR1 MDHEN, CDR2 SYDVKM. CDR3 length: 14 amino acids. The CDR3 DNA sequence: TGTGCCAGCAGTTTGGGGACAGGGAGCTACGAGCAGTACTTC. Protein product: CASSLGTGSYEQYF.

The chain couples TRBV29-1 to TRBJ2-3, with a weak D call TRBD1 (5 bases). Trimming removed 5 bases from V and 7 bases from J, with 7 bases in between. Germline CDR1 reads SQVTM; CDR2 reads ANQGSEA. The CDR3 is 10 amino acids. The CDR3 DNA sequence: TGCAGCGTTACAGGTTATACGCAGTATTTT. Translating it yields CSVTGYTQYF.

This clone was counted between two and nine times. The chain joins TRBV5-1 to TRBJ2-7, with 9 bases that match TRBD1. Germline V gives CDR1 SGHRS, CDR2 YFSETQ. This CDR3 has 14 amino acids. V was clipped by 4 bases and J by 6 bases; unmatched bases: 8. CDR3 bases: TGCGCCAGCAGCGGGGGACAGGGAGGACGCGAGCAGTACTTC. It codes for CASSGGQGGREQYF. The full variable domain, its missing parts supplied by reference TRBV5-1 and TRBJ2-7, is KAGVTQTPRYLIKTRGQQVTLSCSPISGHRSVSWYQQTPGQGLQFLFEYFSETQRNKGNFPGRFSGRQFSNSRSEMNVSTLELGDSALYLCASSGGQGGREQYFGPGTRLTVT.

This clone came up a few times. The DNA for the CDR3 is TGTGCCAGCAGTTGGCAGGGGCTTCTCACAGATACGCAGTATTTT. This encodes CASSWQGLLTDTQYF. The chain couples TRBV6-5 to TRBJ2-3; D is perhaps TRBD1 (6 bases). V shed 4 bases and J shed 2 bases, with 13 bases lying between them. Germline loops: CDR1 MNHEY, CDR2 SVGAGI. The CDR3 covers 15 residues.

There are a few counts of this clone. The DNA for the CDR3 is TGTGCCAGCAGCTTAGGGGGGCCTCGGGCCGCCCAGTACTTC. Protein: CASSLGGPRAAQYF. The genes are TRBV11-2 and TRBJ2-5, with D perhaps TRBD1 (6 bases). V was clipped by 1 base and J by 9 bases, with 15 bases between them. This CDR3 comprises 14 residues. Germline assignment: CDR1 SGHAT and CDR2 FQNNGV.

This clone was observed a handful of times. This chain uses TRBV28 with TRBJ2-3; 7 nucleotides match TRBD1. The junction had 8 bases not matched to a gene; V was cut back by 4 bases and J by 10 bases. This CDR3 contains 13 residues. Germline V gives CDR1 MDHEN, CDR2 SYDVKM. The CDR3 loop is CASSSYRGEAQYF. The CDR3 nucleotides are TGTGCCAGCAGTTCGTACAGGGGAGAGGCGCAGTATTTT.

This clone was seen a handful of times. As DNA, the CDR3 is TGCGCCAGCAGCGGTCCGACAGTATCGAACACTGAAGCTTTCTTT. Residues: CASSGPTVSNTEAFF. J is TRBJ1-1 and V is TRBV5-1; D might be TRBD1 (5 bases). V shed 4 bases and J shed 1 base, with 14 bases lying between them. Germline V gives CDR1 SGHRS, CDR2 YFSETQ. CDR3 length: 15 amino acids.

The chain joins TRBV4-1 to TRBJ2-2; D may be TRBD1 (6 bases). Germline CDR1 MGHRA, CDR2 YSYEKL. V shed 0 bases and J shed 7 bases, with 18 bases lying between them. The CDR3 sequence is 17 residues long. The CDR3 is CASSQDGQGSVIGELFF. CDR3 nucleotides: TGCGCCAGCAGCCAAGATGGGCAGGGGTCAGTTATCGGGGAGCTGTTTTTT.

There are a few counts of this clone. At one boundary the junction diverges from the germline segment, which might be a read error. The chain carries TRBV5-6 and TRBJ2-7; no definite D call. Germline V CDR1 and CDR2: SGHDT, YYEEEE. The CDR3 runs to 13 residues. The CDR3 is CASSGLGSHEQYF. In nucleotides, the CDR3 is TGTGCCAGCAGCGGCCTGGGCTCCCACGAGCAGTACTTC.

Remarks on this clone: The same CDR3 can be traced to other DNA sequences in this sample. This sequence joins TRBV9 and TRBJ1-1; tentative D call: TRBD1 (6 bases). The V end was cut by 0 bases, the J end by 1 base, with 10 bases between. The CDR3 runs 15 residues. From germline, CDR1 is SGDLS and CDR2 YYNGEE. The CDR3 protein is CASSVGGQGNTEAFF. CDR3 nucleotide sequence: TGTGCCAGCAGCGTAGGGGGGCAAGGGAACACTGAAGCTTTCTTT.